This T cell receptor (beta chain) was observed in a study of technical replicates of blood from a few donors. CDR3 size: 15 residues. Deletions cut 1 base from V and 3 bases from J, with 13 bases between. Per the germline V gene, CDR1 is LGHNA and CDR2 is YNFKEQ. The table came from immunoSEQ multiplex PCR; TCRdb's copy has only in-frame clones and leaves some out. This sample yields roughly 80,000 clones, of which 85% to 95% are seen a single time; over 0.4% belongs to the top ten. This clone was detected once. This chain links TRBV4-2 with TRBJ2-7; a weak D match, TRBD1 (5 bases). The specimen sequenced was T cells isolated from PBMCs. This TCR was sampled from a human donor in good health. The CDR3 DNA sequence: TGTGCCAGCAGCCAAGGTTCAGGGCCAGGCTACGAGCAGTACTTC. Its protein is CASSQGSGPGYEQYF.